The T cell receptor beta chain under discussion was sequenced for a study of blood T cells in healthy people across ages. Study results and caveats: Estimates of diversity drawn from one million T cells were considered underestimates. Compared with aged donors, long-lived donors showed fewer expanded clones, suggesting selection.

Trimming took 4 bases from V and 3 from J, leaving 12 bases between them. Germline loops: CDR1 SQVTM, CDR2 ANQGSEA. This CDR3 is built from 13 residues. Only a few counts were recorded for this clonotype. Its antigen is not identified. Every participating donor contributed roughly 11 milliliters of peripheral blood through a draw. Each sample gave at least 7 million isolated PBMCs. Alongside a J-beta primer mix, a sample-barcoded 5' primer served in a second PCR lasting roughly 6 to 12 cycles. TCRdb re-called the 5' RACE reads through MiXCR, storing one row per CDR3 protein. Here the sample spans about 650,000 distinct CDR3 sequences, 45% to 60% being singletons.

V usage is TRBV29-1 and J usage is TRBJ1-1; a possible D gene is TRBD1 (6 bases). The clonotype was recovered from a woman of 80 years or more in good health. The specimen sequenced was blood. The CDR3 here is CSVGRTAHTEAFF. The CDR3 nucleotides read TGCAGCGTTGGTCGGACAGCCCACACTGAAGCTTTCTTT. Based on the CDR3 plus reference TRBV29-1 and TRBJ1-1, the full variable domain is SAVISQKPSRDICQRGTSLTIQCQVDSQVTMMFWYRQQPGQSLTLIATANQGSEATYESGFVIDKFPISRPNLTFSTLTVSNMSPEDSSIYLCSVGRTAHTEAFFGQGTRLTVV.